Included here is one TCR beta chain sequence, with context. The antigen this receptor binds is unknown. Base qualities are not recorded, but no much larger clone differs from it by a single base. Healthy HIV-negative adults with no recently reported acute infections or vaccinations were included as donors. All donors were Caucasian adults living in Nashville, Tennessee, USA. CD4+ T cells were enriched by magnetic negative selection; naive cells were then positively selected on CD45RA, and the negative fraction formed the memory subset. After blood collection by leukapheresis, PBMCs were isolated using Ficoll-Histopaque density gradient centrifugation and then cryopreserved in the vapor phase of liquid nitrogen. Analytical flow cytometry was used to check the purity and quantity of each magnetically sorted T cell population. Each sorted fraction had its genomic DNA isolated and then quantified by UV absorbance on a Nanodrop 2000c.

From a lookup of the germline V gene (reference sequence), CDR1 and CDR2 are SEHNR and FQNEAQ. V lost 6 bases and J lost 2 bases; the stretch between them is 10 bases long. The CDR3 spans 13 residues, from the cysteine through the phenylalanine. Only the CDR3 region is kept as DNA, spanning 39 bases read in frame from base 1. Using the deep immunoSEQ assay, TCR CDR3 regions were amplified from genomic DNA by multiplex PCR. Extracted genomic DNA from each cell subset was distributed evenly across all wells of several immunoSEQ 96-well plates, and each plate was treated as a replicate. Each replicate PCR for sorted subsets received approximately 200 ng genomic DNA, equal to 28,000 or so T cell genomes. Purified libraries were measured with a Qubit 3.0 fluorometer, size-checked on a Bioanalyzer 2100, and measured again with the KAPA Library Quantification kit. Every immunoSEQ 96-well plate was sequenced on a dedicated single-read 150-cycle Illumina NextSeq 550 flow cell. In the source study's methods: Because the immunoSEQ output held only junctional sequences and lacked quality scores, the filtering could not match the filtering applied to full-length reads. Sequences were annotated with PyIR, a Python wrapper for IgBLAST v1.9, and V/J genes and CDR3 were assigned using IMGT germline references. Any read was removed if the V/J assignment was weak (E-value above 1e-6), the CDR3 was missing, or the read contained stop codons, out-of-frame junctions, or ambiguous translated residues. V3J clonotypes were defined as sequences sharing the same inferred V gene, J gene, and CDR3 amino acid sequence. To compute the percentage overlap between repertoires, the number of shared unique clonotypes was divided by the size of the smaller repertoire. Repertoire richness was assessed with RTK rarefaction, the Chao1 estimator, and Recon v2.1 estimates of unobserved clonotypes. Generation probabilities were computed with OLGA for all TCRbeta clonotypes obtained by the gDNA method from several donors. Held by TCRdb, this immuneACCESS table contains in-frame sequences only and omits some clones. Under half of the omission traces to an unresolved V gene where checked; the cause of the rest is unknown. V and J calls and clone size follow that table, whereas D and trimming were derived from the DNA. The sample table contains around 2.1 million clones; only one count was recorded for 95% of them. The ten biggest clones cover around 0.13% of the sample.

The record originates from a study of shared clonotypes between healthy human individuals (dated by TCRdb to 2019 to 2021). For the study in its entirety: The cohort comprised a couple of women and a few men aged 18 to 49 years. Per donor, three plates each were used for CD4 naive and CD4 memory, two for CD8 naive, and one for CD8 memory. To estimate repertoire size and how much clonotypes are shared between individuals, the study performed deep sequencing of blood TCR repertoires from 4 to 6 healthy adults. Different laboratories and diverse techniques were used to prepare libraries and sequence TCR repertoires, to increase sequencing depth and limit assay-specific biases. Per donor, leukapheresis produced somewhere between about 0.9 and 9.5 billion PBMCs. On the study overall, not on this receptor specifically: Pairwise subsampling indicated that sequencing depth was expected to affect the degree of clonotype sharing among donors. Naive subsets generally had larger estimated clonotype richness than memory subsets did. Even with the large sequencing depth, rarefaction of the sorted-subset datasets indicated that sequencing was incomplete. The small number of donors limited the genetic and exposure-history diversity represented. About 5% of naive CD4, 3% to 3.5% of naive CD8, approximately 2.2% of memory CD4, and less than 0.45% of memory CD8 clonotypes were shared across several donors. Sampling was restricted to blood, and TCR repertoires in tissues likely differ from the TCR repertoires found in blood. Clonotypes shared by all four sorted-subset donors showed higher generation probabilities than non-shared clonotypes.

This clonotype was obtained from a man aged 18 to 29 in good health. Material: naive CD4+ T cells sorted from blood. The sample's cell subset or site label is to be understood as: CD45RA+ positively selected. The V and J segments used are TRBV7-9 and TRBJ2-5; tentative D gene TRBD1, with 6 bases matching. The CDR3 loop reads CASRRQVQETQYF. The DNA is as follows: TGTGCCAGCAGAAGACAGGTACAAGAGACCCAGTACTTC.